These T cell receptor beta chains were read from a single sample in a study of memory CD4+ T cells and cytomegalovirus serostatus. TCRdb's copy holds only in-frame clones and misses some; the assay was immunoSEQ multiplex PCR. The sample shows just over 40,000 clones, about 76% of them seen only once. Sequencing used memory CD4+ T cells from blood. These receptors were obtained from an adult in good health and CMV-seronegative. Each CDR3 is given with its conserved first and last residue. The D gene is left open where the match is weak. Only some rows state a clone size, as once, few, many or a class for expanded clones.

V gene,clone size,J gene,D gene,CDR3 DNA,CDR3 protein
TRBV6-1,NA,TRBJ2-7,TRBD1,TGTGCCATCAGTGAGTTGGGATTGGGACAGGTCAGCTACGAGCAGTACTTC,CAISELGLGQVSYEQYF
TRBV30,NA,TRBJ2-7,TRBD1,TGTGCCGGCGGGACAGGGGCCTACGAGCAGTACTTC,CAGGTGAYEQYF
TRBV5-1,NA,TRBJ1-1,TRBD1,TGCGCCAGCAGCTTGACTGAACAGGGGGAAGGCACTGAAGCTTTCTTT,CASSLTEQGEGTEAFF
TRBV12-5,NA,TRBJ2-2,TRBD2,TGTGCTAGTGCTAAGACTAGCGGATACACCGGGGAGCTGTTTTTT,CASAKTSGYTGELFF
TRBV2,NA,TRBJ2-2,NA,TGTGCCAGCAGTGAATGGCAACAGAGGGGGGAGCTGTTTTTT,CASSEWQQRGELFF
TRBV6-5,NA,TRBJ1-1,NA,TGTGCCAGCAGTTCGAACACTGAAGCTTTCTTT,CASSSNTEAFF
TRBV2,NA,TRBJ2-3,NA,TGTGCCAGATACCGTCTAGGGCCAAGCACAGATACGCAGTATTTT,CARYRLGPSTDTQYF
TRBV6-5,NA,TRBJ1-1,NA,TGTGCCAGCAGTTTTCTGACCGGCGTTGAAGCTTTCTTT,CASSFLTGVEAFF
TRBV5-1,NA,TRBJ1-4,NA,TGCGCCAGCAGCTTGAGGCCGCGAGGCAGTAATGAAAAACTGTTTTTT,CASSLRPRGSNEKLFF
TRBV11-2,NA,TRBJ1-4,TRBD1,TGTGCCAGCAGCTCCCGGGGACAGATTAATGAAAAACTGTTTTTT,CASSSRGQINEKLFF
TRBV7-2,NA,TRBJ2-5,NA,TGTGCCAGCAGCTTTCAAGAGACCCAGTACTTC,CASSFQETQYF
TRBV18,few,TRBJ1-1,NA,TGTGCCAGCTCACCAGATGAGAACACTGAAGCTTTCTTT,CASSPDENTEAFF
TRBV2,NA,TRBJ1-1,NA,TGTGCCAGCAGTGAATTTTGGAACACTGAAGCTTTCTTT,CASSEFWNTEAFF
TRBV4-2,NA,TRBJ1-2,NA,TGTGCCAGCAGCCAAGGAACGGAGCTAGGGTATGGCTACACCTTC,CASSQGTELGYGYTF
TRBV2,few,TRBJ1-2,NA,TGTGCCAGCAGTGTGGGGCGGGGCAGGGCAGTGTATGGCTACACCTTC,CASSVGRGRAVYGYTF
TRBV6-5,NA,TRBJ1-6,NA,TGTGCCAGCAGTTACTCAGGGGCGTCCTATAATTCACCCCTCCACTTT,CASSYSGASYNSPLHF
TRBV19,NA,TRBJ1-2,TRBD1,TGTGCCAGTAGTGGAGGCAGGGGGCTTTCCCTTGTTGATGGCTACACCTTC,CASSGGRGLSLVDGYTF
TRBV19,NA,TRBJ1-5,NA,TGTGCCAGTCGGGGCAGCAATCAGCCCCAGCATTTT,CASRGSNQPQHF
TRBV6-1,few,TRBJ1-1,NA,TGTGCCAGCAGTGCGTGGAACACTGAAGCTTTCTTT,CASSAWNTEAFF
TRBV7-6,few,TRBJ2-3,NA,TGTGCCAGCAGCTTAGACGCAGGACTTAGCACAGATACGCAGTATTTT,CASSLDAGLSTDTQYF
TRBV4-1,NA,TRBJ1-5,NA,TGCGCCAGCAGCCAAGGGACGAGGGGTGGGAGCAATCAGCCCCAGCATTTT,CASSQGTRGGSNQPQHF
TRBV19,NA,TRBJ1-5,TRBD1,TGTGCCACTCGACAGGGGGCAAGCAATCAGCCCCAGCATTTT,CATRQGASNQPQHF
TRBV5-5,NA,TRBJ1-1,TRBD1,TGTGCCAGCAGCTTGGCTAGCGCAGGGGGGAACACTGAAGCTTTCTTT,CASSLASAGGNTEAFF
TRBV28,NA,TRBJ1-5,NA,TGTGCCAGCAGTTCCCAAAAGTACGAGAGCAATCAGCCCCAGCATTTT,CASSSQKYESNQPQHF